A selection of T cell receptor beta chains follows, all from one sample in a study of PD-L1 blockade in urothelial cancer. Data came from immunoSEQ multiplex PCR; TCRdb stores just in-frame clones and leaves some out. The sample includes tens of thousands of clones, around four fifths of them seen just once. The material was PBMCs, obtained around atezolizumab (anti-PD-L1) treatment. The receptors derive from a man aged 35-49 years with urothelial cancer. Each CDR3 is given with its conserved first and last residue. A D gene is named only where the DNA matches it firmly. Clone size, where shown, is once, few, many, or a class for clones that have expanded.

D gene: TRBD2
clone size: .
V gene: TRBV27
J gene: TRBJ2-7
CDR3 DNA: TGTGCCACCAATAGGACTAGCGTGGGCGACGAGCAGTACTTC
CDR3 protein: CATNRTSVGDEQYF

D gene: TRBD2
clone size: .
V gene: TRBV6-1
J gene: TRBJ2-7
CDR3 DNA: TGTGCCAGCAGTGATAGGATAGCGGGGGTTTACGAGCAGTACTTC
CDR3 protein: CASSDRIAGVYEQYF

D gene: .
clone size: .
V gene: TRBV30
J gene: TRBJ1-1
CDR3 DNA: TGTGCCTGGCTCGGGACACAGAACACTGAAGCTTTCTTT
CDR3 protein: CAWLGTQNTEAFF

D gene: TRBD1
clone size: .
V gene: TRBV6-5
J gene: TRBJ2-7
CDR3 DNA: TGTGCCAGCAGTCGAGACAGGGGACACACCTACGAGCAGTACTTC
CDR3 protein: CASSRDRGHTYEQYF

D gene: .
clone size: .
V gene: TRBV6-6
J gene: TRBJ1-4
CDR3 DNA: TGTGCCAGCAGTTACTCGAGTCAAGAACTGTTTTTT
CDR3 protein: CASSYSSQELFF

D gene: .
clone size: .
V gene: TRBV15
J gene: TRBJ2-1
CDR3 DNA: TGTGCCACCAGCAGAGATCTGGCAGCGGCGCAGTTCTTC
CDR3 protein: CATSRDLAAAQFF

D gene: .
clone size: .
V gene: TRBV7-7
J gene: TRBJ2-2
CDR3 DNA: TGTGCTAGCAGCTTAGCCCGGAACACCGGGGAGCTGTTTTTT
CDR3 protein: CASSLARNTGELFF

D gene: .
clone size: .
V gene: TRBV5-1
J gene: TRBJ1-2
CDR3 DNA: TGCGCCAGCAGCTTGGGGGCCTGGTCCGCTAACTATGGCTACACCTTC
CDR3 protein: CASSLGAWSANYGYTF

D gene: TRBD2
clone size: .
V gene: TRBV5-1
J gene: TRBJ2-1
CDR3 DNA: TGCGCCAGCAGCTTGAGACTAGCGGGAGACACTGAGCAGTTCTTC
CDR3 protein: CASSLRLAGDTEQFF

D gene: .
clone size: .
V gene: TRBV5-1
J gene: TRBJ2-2
CDR3 DNA: TGCGCCAGCAGCTTGGGGCAGCGCGCGAACACCGGGGAGCTGTTTTTT
CDR3 protein: CASSLGQRANTGELFF

D gene: .
clone size: .
V gene: TRBV9
J gene: TRBJ1-2
CDR3 DNA: TGTGCCAGCAGCGTACAGGCGGGCTTGAACTATGGCTACACCTTC
CDR3 protein: CASSVQAGLNYGYTF

D gene: .
clone size: .
V gene: TRBV6-1
J gene: TRBJ2-7
CDR3 DNA: TGTGCCAGCAGTGAAGCGCGGGCATCCCCAACCTACGAGCAGTACTTC
CDR3 protein: CASSEARASPTYEQYF

D gene: .
clone size: .
V gene: TRBV30
J gene: TRBJ2-5
CDR3 DNA: TGTGCCTGGAGTCTAGTGGAGACCCAGTACTTC
CDR3 protein: CAWSLVETQYF

D gene: .
clone size: .
V gene: TRBV7-2
J gene: TRBJ2-7
CDR3 DNA: TGTGCCAGCAGCTTAGTATCAGGGAAAAGCTACGAGCAGTACTTC
CDR3 protein: CASSLVSGKSYEQYF

D gene: TRBD2
clone size: .
V gene: TRBV7-2
J gene: TRBJ2-1
CDR3 DNA: TGTGCCAGCAGCGCGCTACTACTAGCGAACTCCTACAATGAGCAGTTCTTC
CDR3 protein: CASSALLLANSYNEQFF

D gene: TRBD2
clone size: once
V gene: TRBV29-1
J gene: TRBJ2-7
CDR3 DNA: TGCAGCGTTGAAGATTCTAGCGGAAGCTCCTACGAGCAGTACTTC
CDR3 protein: CSVEDSSGSSYEQYF

D gene: .
clone size: .
V gene: TRBV27
J gene: TRBJ2-1
CDR3 DNA: TGTGCCAGCAGGCCGGGGACTCCGTACAATGAGCAGTTCTTC
CDR3 protein: CASRPGTPYNEQFF

D gene: .
clone size: once
V gene: TRBV4-1
J gene: TRBJ2-1
CDR3 DNA: TGCGCCAGCAGCCAAGTGGGGGGCAATGAGCAGTTCTTC
CDR3 protein: CASSQVGGNEQFF

D gene: .
clone size: .
V gene: TRBV7-9
J gene: TRBJ1-1
CDR3 DNA: TGTGCCAGCAGCCCTGGGAGTACGGGGAACACTGAAGCTTTCTTT
CDR3 protein: CASSPGSTGNTEAFF

D gene: TRBD1
clone size: .
V gene: TRBV6-1
J gene: TRBJ1-1
CDR3 DNA: TGTGCCACTCCGGGACAGGCCCTGAAGGGAGCTTTCTTT
CDR3 protein: CATPGQALKGAFF

D gene: .
clone size: .
V gene: TRBV19
J gene: TRBJ1-1
CDR3 DNA: TGTGCCAGTAGTGGCAGGGTGAACACTGAAGCTTTCTTT
CDR3 protein: CASSGRVNTEAFF

D gene: TRBD1
clone size: .
V gene: TRBV5-1
J gene: TRBJ2-7
CDR3 DNA: TGCGCCAGCAGTTCTAGTCCGGGACAGTATTACGAGCAGTACTTC
CDR3 protein: CASSSSPGQYYEQYF

D gene: TRBD2
clone size: .
V gene: TRBV7-9
J gene: TRBJ2-2
CDR3 DNA: TGTGCCACCAAACTCGGACTAGCGGGTATCGGGGAGCTGTTTTTT
CDR3 protein: CATKLGLAGIGELFF

D gene: .
clone size: .
V gene: TRBV21-1
J gene: TRBJ2-1
CDR3 DNA: TGTGCCAGCAGCAAAGCGCATGAGACAGGGGTTGGCCTGGGTGAGCAGTTCTTC
CDR3 protein: CASSKAHETGVGLGEQFF

D gene: .
clone size: .
V gene: TRBV6-6
J gene: TRBJ1-1
CDR3 DNA: TGTGCCAGCAGCTCCGGGACACAGGAAGCTTTCTTT
CDR3 protein: CASSSGTQEAFF

D gene: .
clone size: .
V gene: TRBV15
J gene: TRBJ1-5
CDR3 DNA: TGTGCCACGGGGAGGGAGCTTAATCAGCCCCAGCATTTT
CDR3 protein: CATGRELNQPQHF

D gene: TRBD1
clone size: .
V gene: TRBV29-1
J gene: TRBJ1-2
CDR3 DNA: TGCAGCGTTGGCTCCGGGACAGGGCTGGGGTATGGCTACACCTTC
CDR3 protein: CSVGSGTGLGYGYTF